The clone carrying this T cell receptor (beta chain) was seen many times. As yet, its antigen is unknown. V lost 2 bases and J lost 6, with 10 bases in between. The CDR3 contains 14 residues. Germline CDR1 and CDR2: KGHSH and LQKENI. Until they underwent thyroid surgery, no patient had received any treatment. The data originate from a study of metastatic and nonmetastatic thyroid tumors. Per the original methods: To classify distant metastasis in papillary thyroid cancer, a model was built from CDR3 differences across clinicopathological groups. TCRdb called clones again from the PCR reads with MiXCR. The V and J calls and clone size are TCRdb's, not the authors'. Among approximately 22,000 clones listed, 13% were seen once. Findings and limits, study-wide: For both blood and tumor, malignant thyroid tumors reportedly showed significantly higher TCR beta diversity than benign nodules did.

Sequences were obtained from blood. This TCR was recovered from a female donor with papillary thyroid cancer or a benign thyroid nodule (not recorded which). Some clones in this sample may be carry-over from other donors' samples. The chain joins TRBV18 to TRBJ2-2, with D uncertain. The CDR3 protein is CASSPFASSGELFF. CDR3 bases: TGTGCCAGCTCACCATTCGCTTCGTCCGGGGAGCTGTTTTTT.